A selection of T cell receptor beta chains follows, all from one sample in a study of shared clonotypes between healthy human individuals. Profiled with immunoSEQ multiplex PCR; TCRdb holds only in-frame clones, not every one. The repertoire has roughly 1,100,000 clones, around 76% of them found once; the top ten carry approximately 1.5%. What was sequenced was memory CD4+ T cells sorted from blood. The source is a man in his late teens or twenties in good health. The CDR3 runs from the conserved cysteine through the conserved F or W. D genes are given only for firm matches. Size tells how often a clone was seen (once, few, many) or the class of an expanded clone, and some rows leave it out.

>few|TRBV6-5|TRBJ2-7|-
CASSSLSGTYEQYF
TGTGCCAGCAGTAGTTTGTCTGGCACCTACGAGCAGTACTTC
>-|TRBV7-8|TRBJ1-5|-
CASSEGGFNSNQPQHF
TGTGCCAGCAGCGAGGGGGGGTTCAATAGCAATCAGCCCCAGCATTTT
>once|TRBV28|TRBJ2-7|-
CASSSGQTLRSEQYF
TGTGCCAGCAGTTCCGGACAGACCCTCCGGAGCGAGCAGTACTTC
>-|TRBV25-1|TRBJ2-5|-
CASSEMGIQTQYF
TGTGCCAGCAGTGAAATGGGAATACAGACCCAGTACTTC
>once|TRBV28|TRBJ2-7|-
CASTGGERGQYF
TGTGCCAGCACAGGGGGGGAACGTGGGCAGTACTTC
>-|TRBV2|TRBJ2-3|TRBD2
CASRRGGPDTDTQYF
TGTGCCAGCAGACGGGGGGGCCCTGACACAGATACGCAGTATTTT
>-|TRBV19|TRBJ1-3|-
CASSGQWAAGNTIYF
TGTGCCAGTAGCGGACAGTGGGCGGCGGGAAACACCATATATTTT
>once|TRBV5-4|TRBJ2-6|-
CASSPGFGSGANVLTF
TGTGCCAGCAGCCCCGGGTTCGGCTCTGGGGCCAACGTCCTGACTTTC
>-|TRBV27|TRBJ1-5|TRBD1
CASSLYPGTGQPQHF
TGTGCCAGCAGTTTATATCCAGGGACAGGCCAGCCCCAGCATTTT
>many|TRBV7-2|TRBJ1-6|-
CASSLGARNDLHF
TGTGCCAGCAGCTTAGGGGCACGCAATGACCTCCACTTT
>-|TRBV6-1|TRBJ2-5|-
CASSGGRSPRYF
TGTGCCAGCAGTGGGGGTCGGTCCCCGCGGTACTTC
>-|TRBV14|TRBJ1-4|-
CASSPPGTNYEKLFF
TGTGCCAGCAGCCCGCCCGGGACAAACTATGAAAAACTGTTTTTT
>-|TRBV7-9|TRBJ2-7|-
CASSRTSPEQYF
TGTGCCAGCAGCAGGACTTCCCCCGAGCAGTACTTC
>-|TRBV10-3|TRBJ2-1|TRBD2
CAISGPGLGAGEQFF
TGTGCCATCAGTGGCCCGGGACTAGGTGCAGGGGAGCAGTTCTTC
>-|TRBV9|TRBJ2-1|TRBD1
CASSGIAGGVQQFF
TGTGCCAGCAGTGGTATAGCAGGGGGCGTACAGCAGTTCTTC
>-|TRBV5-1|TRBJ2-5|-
CASRRWPAETQYF
TGCGCCAGCAGGCGATGGCCTGCGGAGACCCAGTACTTC
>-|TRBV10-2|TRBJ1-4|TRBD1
CASSLRTGGDEKLFF
TGCGCCAGCTCCCTGCGGACAGGGGGCGATGAAAAACTGTTTTTT
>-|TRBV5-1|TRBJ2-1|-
CASSPVGGLDEQFF
TGCGCCAGCAGCCCAGTCGGGGGCCTGGATGAGCAGTTCTTC
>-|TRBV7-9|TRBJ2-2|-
CASSNTGFQGELFF
TGTGCCAGCAGCAACACGGGGTTCCAGGGGGAGCTGTTTTTT
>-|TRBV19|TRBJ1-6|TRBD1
CASSPGQGYSPLHF
TGTGCCAGTAGCCCCGGACAGGGTTACTCACCCCTCCACTTT
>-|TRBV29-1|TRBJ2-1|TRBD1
CSVAIGTGTNEQFF
TGCAGCGTCGCCATCGGGACAGGGACCAATGAGCAGTTCTTC
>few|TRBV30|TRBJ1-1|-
CAWSSGRDTEAFF
TGTGCCTGGAGTTCCGGACGTGACACTGAAGCTTTCTTT
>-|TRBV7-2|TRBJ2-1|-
CASSLRLGEQFF
TGTGCCAGCAGCTTAAGGCTCGGTGAGCAGTTCTTC
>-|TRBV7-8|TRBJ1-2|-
CASSADLNYGYTF
TGTGCCAGCAGCGCGGACCTTAACTATGGCTACACCTTC
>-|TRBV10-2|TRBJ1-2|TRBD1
CASTPGQGAIGYTF
TGCGCCAGCACTCCGGGACAGGGGGCGATCGGCTACACCTTC
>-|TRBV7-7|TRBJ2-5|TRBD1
CASSYGGQQETQYF
TGTGCTAGCAGCTATGGGGGACAGCAAGAGACCCAGTACTTC
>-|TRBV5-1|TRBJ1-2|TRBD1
CASSLRDRGRSGYTF
TGCGCCAGCAGCCTCCGGGACAGGGGGCGTAGTGGCTACACCTTC
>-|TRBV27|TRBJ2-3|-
CASRLKAVSTDTQYF
TGTGCCAGCAGGCTAAAGGCAGTAAGCACAGATACGCAGTATTTT
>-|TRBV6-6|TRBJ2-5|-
CASRLDWAETQYF
TGTGCCAGCAGATTAGATTGGGCAGAGACCCAGTACTTC
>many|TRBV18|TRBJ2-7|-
CASSPPQGYPGEQYF
TGTGCCAGCTCACCACCGCAGGGGTATCCGGGCGAGCAGTACTTC
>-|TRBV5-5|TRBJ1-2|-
CASSLVDNNYGYTF
TGTGCCAGCAGCTTGGTCGATAACAACTATGGCTACACCTTC
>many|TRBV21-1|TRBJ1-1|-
CASSKDRGQNTEAFF
TGTGCCAGCAGCAAGGACAGGGGGCAGAACACTGAAGCTTTCTTT
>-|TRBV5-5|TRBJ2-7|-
CASSLAAGDPYF
TGTGCCAGCAGCTTGGCGGCAGGGGACCCGTACTTC
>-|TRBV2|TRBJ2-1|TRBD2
CASSEGGLAGEEQFF
TGTGCCAGCAGTGAAGGTGGACTAGCGGGGGAAGAGCAGTTCTTC
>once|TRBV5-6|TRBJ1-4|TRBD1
CASSRNRGQSEKLFF
TGTGCCAGCAGCCGAAACAGGGGGCAGAGTGAAAAACTGTTTTTT
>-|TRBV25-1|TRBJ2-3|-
CASSGLNTDTQYF
TGTGCCAGCAGTGGACTCAACACAGATACGCAGTATTTT
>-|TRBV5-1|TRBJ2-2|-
CASSARQVAGELFF
TGCGCCAGCAGCGCACGACAGGTCGCCGGGGAGCTGTTTTTT
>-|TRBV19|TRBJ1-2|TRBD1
CASGTSTGSNYGYTF
TGTGCCAGTGGCACCTCGACAGGGTCTAACTATGGCTACACCTTC
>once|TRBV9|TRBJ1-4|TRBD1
CASSERQGRGTNEKLFF
TGTGCCAGCAGCGAAAGACAGGGAAGAGGGACTAATGAAAAACTGTTTTTT
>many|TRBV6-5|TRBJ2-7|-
CASSYGNVYEQYF
TGTGCCAGCAGTTACGGAAACGTATACGAGCAGTACTTC
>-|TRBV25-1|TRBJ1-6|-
CASSAREGFPPGPLHF
TGTGCCAGCAGTGCGCGTGAGGGGTTCCCCCCGGGACCCCTCCACTTT
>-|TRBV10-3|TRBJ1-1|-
CAISEGDGLHTEAFF
TGTGCCATCAGTGAGGGTGACGGACTCCACACTGAAGCTTTCTTT
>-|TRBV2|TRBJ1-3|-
CASSSDSSGNTIYF
TGTGCCAGCAGTTCCGACAGCTCTGGAAACACCATATATTTT
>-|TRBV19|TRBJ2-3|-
CASSLLDGTDTQYF
TGTGCCAGTAGCCTCCTCGACGGCACAGATACGCAGTATTTT
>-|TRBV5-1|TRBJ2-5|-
CASSSQETQYF
TGCGCCAGCAGCTCGCAAGAGACCCAGTACTTC
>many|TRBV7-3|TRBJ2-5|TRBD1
CASSSGQGRFETQYF
TGTGCCAGCAGCTCCGGACAGGGGCGGTTTGAGACCCAGTACTTC
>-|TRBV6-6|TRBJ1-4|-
CASSIQSNEKLFF
TGTGCCAGCAGTATACAGAGTAATGAAAAACTGTTTTTT
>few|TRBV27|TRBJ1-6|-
CASSPRNPNSPLHF
TGTGCCAGCAGTCCCCGGAACCCTAATTCACCCCTCCACTTT
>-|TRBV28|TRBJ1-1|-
CASSSPGHQKAAFF
TGTGCCAGCAGTTCGCCGGGACACCAGAAAGCCGCTTTCTTT
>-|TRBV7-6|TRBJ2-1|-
CASSQQGRVPNEQFF
TGTGCCAGCAGTCAACAGGGACGGGTCCCGAATGAGCAGTTCTTC
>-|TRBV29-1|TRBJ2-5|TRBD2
CSVGGGAQETQYF
TGCAGCGTTGGCGGGGGGGCCCAAGAGACCCAGTACTTC
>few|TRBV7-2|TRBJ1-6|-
CASSFNRDSPLHF
TGTGCCAGCAGCTTTAACAGAGATTCACCCCTCCACTTT
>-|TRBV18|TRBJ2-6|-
CASSPPGWGANVLTF
TGTGCCAGCTCACCACCAGGGTGGGGGGCCAACGTCCTGACTTTC
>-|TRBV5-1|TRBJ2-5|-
CATTSGGSKETQYF
TGCGCCACCACCTCTGGTGGGTCGAAAGAGACCCAGTACTTC